These 8 T cell receptor beta chains originate from one sample sequenced in a study of graft-versus-host responses after intestinal transplantation. Measured with immunoSEQ multiplex PCR; TCRdb has only the in-frame clones, and not every one. This table has 11,000 to 15,000 clones, 30% to 35% appearing once. The culture paired some 200,000 irradiated violet-dye-labeled stimulators with some 200,000 CFSE-labeled responders. The sequenced sample was alloreactive CD8+ T cells from a mixed lymphocyte reaction culture, obtained before intestinal transplant. Subset defined: CFSE-low proliferating T cells sorted from roughly 6-day pre-transplant mixed lymphocyte reaction (GvH or HvG direction). The receptor source for this set is a human patient who received an intestinal transplant.

The chain has TRBV2 and TRBJ2-2; TRBD2 agrees at 9 bases. J was trimmed by 7 bases and V by 2 bases; bases with no gene match: 5. The CDR3 runs to 15 residues. Looked up from germline, CDR1 is SNHLY and CDR2 is FYNNEI. The CDR3 sequence: CASSERRGGFGELFF. CDR3 bases: TGTGCCAGCAGTGAACGGCGGGGGGGCTTCGGGGAGCTGTTTTTT.

J is TRBJ2-1 and V is TRBV19; 12 bases match TRBD1. From germline, CDR1 is LNHDA and CDR2 SQIVND (reference sequence). The CDR3 consists of 16 residues. V trimming: 1 base; J trimming: 7 bases; junction bases outside the gene matches: 5. The DNA for the CDR3 is TGTGCCAGTAGTATAGTCGGGACAGGGGGCGCGAATGAGCAGTTCTTC. It translates to CASSIVGTGGANEQFF.

This clone has more than one count but fewer than ten. J is TRBJ2-2 and V is TRBV27; 9 nucleotides agree with TRBD2. There are 19 residues in the CDR3. Per the germline V gene, CDR1 is MNHEY and CDR2 is SMNVEV (reference sequence). V lost 4 bases and J lost 1; bases outside the gene matches: 13. Here the CDR3 reads CASSSSLLGLALNTGELFF. CDR3 in DNA: TGTGCCAGCAGTTCCTCCCTCCTGGGACTAGCCCTGAACACCGGGGAGCTGTTTTTT.

This clone was detected only a few times. J is TRBJ2-7 and V is TRBV4-3; D unresolved. The germline V gene encodes CDR1 LGHNA and CDR2 YSLEER. This CDR3 region has 15 residues. Trimming removed 0 bases at V and 3 bases at J, with 12 bases between. The CDR3 here is CASSQDRVPYYEQYF. The CDR3 coding sequence is TGCGCCAGCAGCCAAGATCGGGTGCCCTACTACGAGCAGTACTTC.

This clone has only a few counts. The chain employs TRBV7-2 and TRBJ1-2, with 8 bases that match TRBD1. Germline V gene data show CDR1 as SGHTA and CDR2 as FQGNSA. CDR3 length equals 16 residues. With 2 bases clipped from V and 5 bases from J, the junction kept 10 bases outside the gene matches. CDR3: CASSLSAQGAIYGYTF. The CDR3 DNA reads as TGTGCCAGCAGCTTATCCGCGCAGGGGGCGATATATGGCTACACCTTC.

This clone is medium-sized. This chain joins TRBV6-5 and TRBJ1-1; 9 bases line up with TRBD1. The germline V gene has CDR1 MNHEY and CDR2 SVGAGI. The CDR3 covers 13 residues. V lost 0 bases to trimming and J lost 9 bases; unmatched junction nucleotides: 2. Here the CDR3 reads CASSYSGQGQAFF. The CDR3 DNA reads TGTGCCAGCAGTTACTCGGGACAGGGCCAAGCTTTCTTT.

This clone was seen a single time. This rearrangement joins TRBV9 to TRBJ2-2; TRBD2 matches at 15 bases. J was trimmed by 3 bases and V by 6 bases; bases with no gene match: 15. CDR3 length: 20 amino acids. Germline loops: CDR1 SGDLS, CDR2 YYNGEE. The CDR3 loop is CASTLKVGTSGGPDTGELFF. CDR3 nucleotides: TGTGCCAGCACCTTAAAGGTTGGGACTAGCGGGGGGCCCGACACCGGGGAGCTGTTTTTT.

This sequence joins TRBV9 and TRBJ2-1; 8 bases line up with TRBD2. The CDR3 totals 14 residues. Trimming took 3 bases from V and 6 from J; bases not matched to a gene: 5. Germline V lookup: CDR1 SGDLS, CDR2 YYNGEE. CDR3 bases: TGTGCCAGCAGCGGCCGGACTAGCTCCAATGAGCAGTTCTTC. Translation gives CASSGRTSSNEQFF.